This entry lists 4 T cell receptor beta chains sequenced from one sample in a study of blood T cells in healthy people across ages. A J-beta primer mix and a sample-barcoded 5' primer were used in a second PCR of roughly 7 to 12 cycles. TCRdb itself ran the 5' RACE reads through MiXCR, one entry per CDR3 protein. The data hold more than 900,000 distinct CDR3 sequences, with less than 25% observed a single time. The same specimen was also included in a second study, on T cells of mothers and their children.

Material: blood. The receptor set was obtained from a girl aged 2-10 years in good health.

This clonotype has only a few counts. J is TRBJ2-1 and V is TRBV2; no clear D gene. The CDR3 contains 13 residues. CDR1 is SNHLY, CDR2 FYNNEI, per germline. V lost 8 bases and J lost 3, with 11 bases in between. The CDR3, as DNA: TGTGCCAGCCTTAGATCCCTCTACAATGAGCAGTTCTTC. This translates into CASLRSLYNEQFF.

This clonotype was counted at least ten times. The V call is TRBV9, the J call TRBJ2-1, with 8 bases identical to TRBD1. The J call may be incorrect, as the DNA end agrees better with TRBJ2-5. Germline values: CDR1 SGDLS, CDR2 YYNGEE. CDR3 length: 15 amino acids. The CDR3 sequence is CASSTSGGAGETQYF. CDR3 DNA sequence: TGTGCCAGCAGCACCTCAGGGGGCGCGGGGGAGACCCAGTACTTC.

The chain combines TRBV2 with TRBJ2-7; the match to TRBD1 covers 8 bases. The CDR3 runs to 15 residues. The germline V gene has CDR1 SNHLY and CDR2 FYNNEI. V was pared by 6 bases and J by 1 base, with 8 bases of the junction left unmatched. The CDR3 DNA sequence: TGTGCCAGCAGGGCTGACAGGGGAAGGTCCTACGAGCAGTACTTC. Translating gives CASRADRGRSYEQYF.

The chain recombines TRBV2 with TRBJ2-4; D might be TRBD1 (5 bases). Germline CDR1 and CDR2: SNHLY and FYNNEI. The CDR3 is 13 amino acids. V was pared by 2 bases and J by 8 bases, with 10 bases between. DNA of the CDR3: TGTGCCAGCAGTGAATACTTCAGGGACATTCAGTACTTC. Its protein product is CASSEYFRDIQYF.